The 25 T cell receptor beta chains presented below share a single source sample, sequenced in a study of metastatic and nonmetastatic thyroid tumors. The entire patient cohort was treatment-naive prior to thyroid surgery. TCRdb re-analyzed the PCR reads using MiXCR. The repertoire has about 31,000 clones, over 15% of them found once; the top ten carry 10%. The sample consisted of blood. The receptor source for this set is a female donor with papillary thyroid cancer or a benign thyroid nodule (not recorded which). Some clones in this sample may be carry-over from other donors' samples.

This clone is labeled medium-sized. The V gene is TRBV24-1, the J gene TRBJ2-7; 10 bases are a match to TRBD2. CDR3 length: 15 residues. CDR1 is KGHDR, CDR2 SFDVKD, per germline. Trimming at V came to 6 bases and at J to 3 bases, leaving 7 bases not matched to a gene. CDR3 loop: CATSSSGSRLYEQYF. CDR3 nucleotides: TGTGCCACCAGTTCTAGCGGGAGTCGTCTCTACGAGCAGTACTTC.

This clone was recorded many times. The rearrangement uses TRBV6-4 and TRBJ2-3; TRBD2 agrees at 14 bases. The germline gives CDR1 MRHNA, CDR2 SNTAGT. The CDR3 is 17 residues long. Germline trimming cut 0 bases from V and 4 bases from J; bases unmatched to any gene: 3. CDR3 in amino acids: CASSDSTSGGGSDTQYF. The CDR3 DNA is TGTGCCAGCAGTGACTCGACTAGCGGGGGGGGCTCAGATACGCAGTATTTT.

This clone was seen repeatedly, ten times or more. The sample carries other DNA sequences with the same CDR3. The CDR3 loop is CASLPKDRGTQYF. As DNA, the CDR3 is TGTGCCAGCCTCCCTAAAGATCGGGGTACGCAGTATTTT. The chain recombines TRBV13 with TRBJ2-3; a weak D match, TRBD2 (5 bases). Germline V gives CDR1 PRHDT, CDR2 FYEKMQ (reference sequence). The V end was cut by 8 bases, the J end by 8 bases, with 17 bases between. CDR3 length: 13 amino acids. Full variable domain (missing parts from reference TRBV13 and TRBJ2-3): AAGVIQSPRHLIKEKRETATLKCYPIPRHDTVYWYQQGPGQDPQFLISFYEKMQSDKGSIPDRFSAQQFSDYHSELNMSSLELGDSALYFCASLPKDRGTQYFGPGTRLTVL.

The rearrangement links TRBV11-2 to TRBJ2-7; 9 positions match TRBD1. This CDR3 has 16 amino acids. The germline V gene has CDR1 SGHAT and CDR2 FQNNGV. Trimming took 1 base from V and 3 from J; bases not matched to a gene: 7. The CDR3 sequence: CASSLVMTGGIYEQYF. For the CDR3, the DNA is TGTGCCAGCAGCTTAGTGATGACAGGGGGTATCTACGAGCAGTACTTC.

The rearrangement joins TRBV20-1 to TRBJ2-7, with a weak D call TRBD1 (6 bases). The CDR3 extends over 14 amino acids. Germline V gene lookup returns CDR1 DFQATT and CDR2 SNEGSKA (reference sequence). Trimming removed 0 bases at V and 4 bases at J, with 13 bases between. CDR3 sequence reads: CSARDPLTGYEQYF. DNA of the CDR3: TGCAGTGCTAGAGACCCTCTGACAGGATACGAGCAGTACTTC.

In its sample, this clone was seen a few times. The genes are TRBV12-3 or TRBV12-4 and TRBJ2-7; D remains unclear. This CDR3 comprises 15 residues. With 1 base removed from V and 3 bases from J, the gap between germline ends came to 13 bases. CDR3 sequence (DNA): TGTGCCAGCAGTTTAGGTCCCCTAGGATTCTACGAGCAGTACTTC. Its translation: CASSLGPLGFYEQYF.

The table lists this clone with many counts. The gene calls are TRBV2 and TRBJ2-7; TRBD1 is a possible D gene (6 bases). The CDR3 consists of 16 residues. Germline V gene lookup returns CDR1 SNHLY and CDR2 FYNNEI. V gave up 5 bases and J gave up 0 bases, with 17 bases separating them. CDR3 nucleotide sequence: TGTGCCAGCAGTCTAGGCCAGGGGATTGCCTCCTACGAGCAGTACTTC. It encodes CASSLGQGIASYEQYF.

This clone was seen ten or more times. This rearrangement joins TRBV4-1 to TRBJ2-7; TRBD2 agrees at 7 bases. V trimming: 0 bases; J trimming: 3 bases; junction bases outside the gene matches: 5. The CDR3 is 15 residues long. CDR1 MGHRA and CDR2 YSYEKL come from the germline V gene. The CDR3 nucleotides are TGCGCCAGCAGCCAAGAACCTAGCGGTCTCTACGAGCAGTACTTC. It codes for CASSQEPSGLYEQYF.

This clone was recorded at least ten times. The V and J genes are TRBV5-1 and TRBJ1-5; D not certain. CDR3 length: 14 amino acids. The ends were cut back, 0 bases at V and 4 bases at J, with 8 bases in the middle. Germline V gene sequence: CDR1 SGHRS, CDR2 YFSETQ. CDR3 nucleotide sequence: TGCGCCAGCAGCTTGGTAGGTGGGAATCAGCCCCAGCATTTT. It is translated as CASSLVGGNQPQHF.

This clone has more than one count but fewer than ten. This chain joins TRBV6-4 and TRBJ2-3; weak D call: TRBD2 (7 bases). CDR1 and CDR2 (germline): MRHNA, SNTAGT. V lost 2 bases and J lost 6, with 12 bases in between. The CDR3 consists of 14 residues. CDR3 coding DNA: TGTGCCAGCAGTGACGGGGGGGCCGGGGATACGCAGTATTTT. As protein: CASSDGGAGDTQYF.

This clone has only a few counts. This chain joins TRBV28 and TRBJ1-6, with D perhaps TRBD1 (5 bases). Germline CDR1 reads MDHEN; CDR2 reads SYDVKM. V lost 6 bases and J 8 bases, leaving 26 bases between the germline ends. There are 18 residues in the CDR3. Here the CDR3 reads CASSRARWDSGGDSPLHF. The CDR3 bases are TGTGCCAGCAGCCGAGCTCGATGGGACTCCGGTGGTGATTCACCCCTCCACTTT.

The chain has TRBV4-3 and TRBJ2-2; D not resolved. The length of the CDR3 is 16 residues. Trimming took 1 base from V and 8 from J, leaving 17 bases between them. CDR1 LGHNA and CDR2 YSLEER come from the germline V gene. The CDR3 spells CASSQGLLDPPGELFF. The DNA of the CDR3 is TGCGCCAGCAGCCAAGGCTTATTGGACCCGCCGGGGGAGCTGTTTTTT.

The rearrangement links TRBV14 to TRBJ2-1; TRBD2 agrees at 8 bases. The CDR3 is made up of 14 amino acids. Unmatched junction bases numbered 2, after V lost 2 bases and J lost 5 bases. CDR1 and CDR2 from the germline V gene are SGHDN and FVKESK. CDR3 bases: TGTGCCAGCAGCCAAAGGCGGGAGGACAATGAGCAGTTCTTC. Its translation: CASSQRREDNEQFF.

Ten or more counts support this clone. CDR3 in amino acids: CASSLIGRDTEAFF. The DNA of the CDR3 is TGTGCCAGCAGTTTAATTGGCAGGGACACTGAAGCTTTCTTT. The genes are TRBV27 and TRBJ1-1; maybe TRBD1 (5 bases). The CDR3 is 14 amino acids. CDR1 is MNHEY, CDR2 SMNVEV, per germline (reference sequence). V lost 2 bases, J lost 3 bases, and 10 bases lay in between.

This clone was detected ten times or more. Mismatch with germline at one junction end may stem from a read error. CDR3 nucleotide sequence: TGTGCCAGCAGCGGCTTGGGGCCTTCCACCGGGAAGCTGTTTTTT. This translates into CASSGLGPSTGKLFF. The rearrangement uses TRBV9 and TRBJ2-2; TRBD1 or TRBD2 may be the D gene (5 bases each). The CDR3 sequence is 15 residues long. The germline V gene has CDR1 SGDLS and CDR2 YYNGEE.

V gene TRBV5-4 combines with J gene TRBJ2-7; no reliable D call. The CDR3 extends over 15 amino acids. With 4 bases removed from V and 5 bases from J, the gap between germline ends came to 19 bases. Looked up from germline, CDR1 is SGHNT and CDR2 is YYREEE (reference sequence). The CDR3 coding sequence is TGTGCCAGCAGCCCCCGACTGGTCAGCAGCGACGAGCAGTACTTC. Translation: CASSPRLVSSDEQYF.

This sequence joins TRBV5-1 and TRBJ1-2; D is uncertain. Germline assignment: CDR1 SGHRS and CDR2 YFSETQ. Trimming cost V 3 bases and J 2 bases, with 11 bases left between them. This CDR3 has 14 residues. In DNA form, the CDR3 reads TGCGCCAGCAGCTCTGGGCGTGTAAACTATGGCTACACCTTC. Its translation: CASSSGRVNYGYTF.

The gene calls are TRBV12-3 or TRBV12-4 and TRBJ2-1, with D possibly being TRBD1 or TRBD2 (5 bases each). This CDR3 has 15 amino acids. With 5 bases removed from V and 5 bases from J, the gap between germline ends came to 16 bases. The CDR3 is CASSPTGTTHNEQFF. CDR3 coding DNA: TGTGCCAGCAGTCCAACCGGGACGACGCACAATGAGCAGTTCTTC.

As to this clone: A much more abundant neighbour one base away suggests this may be a read error. The rearrangement links TRBV5-4 to TRBJ2-2, with unresolved D. Germline V gives CDR1 SGHNT, CDR2 YYREEE (reference sequence). The CDR3 sequence is 13 residues long. Between the trimmed V and J ends, which lost 1 base and 4 bases, there was a span of 5 bases. The DNA for the CDR3 is TGTGCCAGCAGCTTGTTTAGCACCGGGGAGCTGTTTTTT. Its protein is CASSLFSTGELFF.

In this sample, this clone turned up many times. The chain carries TRBV9 and TRBJ2-3; tentatively, D is TRBD1 (6 bases). V lost 3 bases and J 1 base, leaving 18 bases between the germline ends. Germline V CDR1 and CDR2: SGDLS, YYNGEE. This CDR3 spans 17 amino acids. The CDR3 sequence is CASSAQGAGVGTDTQYF. The CDR3 nucleotides read TGTGCCAGCAGCGCACAAGGGGCAGGGGTGGGCACAGATACGCAGTATTTT.

This clone is medium-sized within its sample. The V call is TRBV2, the J call TRBJ2-7; D is uncertain. Trimming stripped 4 bases from V and 1 base from J, with 5 bases between. Germline CDR1 and CDR2: SNHLY and FYNNEI. This CDR3 contains 12 residues. The CDR3 loop reads CASSVQSYEQYF. The CDR3 DNA follows: TGTGCCAGCAGTGTACAGTCCTACGAGCAGTACTTC.

This clone rates as medium-sized. The genes are TRBV12-3 or TRBV12-4 and TRBJ2-2; the match to TRBD1 covers 8 bases. The CDR3 has 15 residues. V lost 4 bases, J lost 1 base, and 2 bases stayed unmatched. This CDR3 is CASSSGQENTGELFF. CDR3 in DNA: TGTGCCAGCAGTTCGGGACAGGAGAACACCGGGGAGCTGTTTTTT.

This clone was seen many times. V gene TRBV3-1 combines with J gene TRBJ1-4, with D perhaps TRBD1 (5 bases). V was clipped by 4 bases and J by 11 bases, with 11 bases between them. There are 12 residues in the CDR3. Germline V CDR1 and CDR2: LGHDT, YNNKEL (reference sequence). Here the CDR3 DNA reads TGTGCCAGCAGCCCCGGGGCGATGAAACTGTTTTTT. Residues: CASSPGAMKLFF.

Concerning this clone itself: A much larger clonotype is one base distant, so this may be a read error. The chain combines TRBV6-1 with TRBJ2-7; tentative D call: TRBD2 (7 bases). The CDR3 contains 14 residues. The V and J ends lost 7 bases and 4 bases respectively, with 17 bases between them. Germline loops: CDR1 MNHNS, CDR2 SASEGT. The CDR3 sequence is CASNREGGVYEQYF. The CDR3 DNA reads as TGTGCCAGCAACAGAGAGGGGGGGGTGTACGAGCAGTACTTC.

At least ten counts were recorded for this clone. This rearrangement joins TRBV28 to TRBJ2-5; 9 bases map to TRBD1. The V gene's germline CDR1 is MDHEN and CDR2 SYDVKM. The CDR3 totals 14 residues. Trimming removed 6 bases from V and 5 bases from J; junction bases left unmatched: 7. The CDR3 nucleotides read TGTGCCAGCAGCTATGGGACAGGGATGGAGACCCAGTACTTC. Translation: CASSYGTGMETQYF.